This entry lists 17 T cell receptor beta chains sequenced from one sample in a study of shared clonotypes between healthy human individuals. Only in-frame clones appear in the TCRdb table, and some are missing; sequencing was by immunoSEQ multiplex PCR. The table shows 2.3 million or so clones, with 90% to 95% occurring only once. The specimen sequenced was naive CD4+ T cells from PBMCs. Subset meaning: CD45RA+ positively selected. These receptor sequences come from a man aged 18 to 29 in good health. Some clones in this sample may be carry-over from other donors' samples.

The V call is TRBV6-6, the J call TRBJ2-7; D remains unclear. The length of the CDR3 is 15 residues. The V gene lost 0 bases and the J gene lost 7 bases, with 16 bases spanning the gap. Germline V gene data show CDR1 as MNHNY and CDR2 as SVGAGI (reference sequence). CDR3 DNA: TGTGCCAGCAGTTACTCCGGAGCCGCGGCTGAGGAGCAGTACTTC. Protein product: CASSYSGAAAEEQYF.

With respect to this clone: Other DNA sequences from this sample encode an identical CDR3 as well. The V call is TRBV7-2, the J call TRBJ2-7; D not resolved. The length of the CDR3 is 12 residues. Germline CDR1 SGHTA, CDR2 FQGNSA. V was clipped by 4 bases and J by 3 bases, with 7 bases between them. CDR3 sequence (DNA): TGTGCCAGCAGCTCTTCCCGCTACGAGCAGTACTTC. Translation gives CASSSSRYEQYF.

V usage is TRBV7-9 and J usage is TRBJ2-3, with a possible D match to TRBD1 (7 bases). V shed 4 bases and J shed 3 bases, with 17 bases lying between them. The V gene's germline CDR1 is SEHNR and CDR2 FQNEAQ (reference sequence). The CDR3 spans 16 residues. Written as DNA, the CDR3 is TGTGCCAGCAGCTCTAGGGGGGAACAGGGGACAGATACGCAGTATTTT. Translation gives CASSSRGEQGTDTQYF.

J is TRBJ2-5 and V is TRBV18; D possibly corresponds to TRBD1 (5 bases). The CDR3 is 15 residues long. CDR1 and CDR2 (germline): KGHSH, LQKENI. Trimming took off 0 bases at V and 4 bases at J, with 12 bases between the two ends. DNA of the CDR3: TGTGCCAGCTCACCACCTGGCCTAAGGGGAGAGACCCAGTACTTC. It codes for CASSPPGLRGETQYF. Supplemented by reference TRBV18 and TRBJ2-5, the full variable domain reads NAGVMQNPRHLVRRRGQEARLRCSPMKGHSHVYWYRQLPEEGLKFMVYLQKENIIDESGMPKERFSAEFPKEGPSILRIQQVVRGDSAAYFCASSPPGLRGETQYFGPGTRLLVL.

The rearrangement uses TRBV13 and TRBJ2-2, with 7 bases that match TRBD2. The CDR3 extends over 15 amino acids. Germline CDR1 PRHDT, CDR2 FYEKMQ (reference sequence). V dropped 5 bases and J dropped 5; count of bases not matched to a gene: 8. The CDR3 sequence is CASSKAGRWTGELFF. The CDR3 DNA sequence: TGTGCCAGCAGCAAAGCGGGAAGGTGGACCGGGGAGCTGTTTTTT.

The gene calls are TRBV29-1 and TRBJ2-1, with D hard to call. CDR3 length: 12 residues. Trimming pared 6 bases from V and 0 bases from J, leaving 6 bases between. Per germline, CDR1 SQVTM and CDR2 ANQGSEA. The CDR3 is CSVHSSYNEQFF. The DNA of the CDR3 is TGCAGCGTCCATAGCTCCTACAATGAGCAGTTCTTC.

This clone was picked up one time. The genes are TRBV5-1 and TRBJ1-1; TRBD1 matches 7 bases. The V gene's germline CDR1 is SGHRS and CDR2 YFSETQ. The CDR3 has 18 residues. After removal of 5 bases from V and 1 base from J, the junction contained 17 bases not matched to a gene. This CDR3 reads CASRSSRQGVSPNTEAFF. The CDR3 nucleotides are TGCGCCAGCAGATCGTCCAGACAGGGCGTCTCTCCGAACACTGAAGCTTTCTTT.

The chain employs TRBV7-8 and TRBJ2-4, with 9 bases aligning to TRBD1. CDR1 SGHVS and CDR2 FQNEAQ come from the germline V gene. The CDR3 runs to 17 residues. The V and J ends lost 3 bases and 7 bases, in that order; junction bases with no gene match: 13. CDR3 bases: TGTGCCAGCAGCTTCTCCTCCGGGACAGGGTTTCCGAACATTCAGTACTTC. This translates into CASSFSSGTGFPNIQYF.

This chain links TRBV28 with TRBJ2-1; 12 nucleotides agree with TRBD2. Looked up from germline, CDR1 is MDHEN and CDR2 is SYDVKM. The CDR3 runs 16 residues. Germline trimming cut 4 bases from V and 7 bases from J; bases unmatched to any gene: 8. CDR3 in DNA: TGTGCCAGCAGTTGGGAGACTAGCGGGAGTGGGAATGAGCAGTTCTTC. Translating gives CASSWETSGSGNEQFF. Drawing the rest from reference TRBV28 and TRBJ2-1, the complete variable domain is DVKVTQSSRYLVKRTGEKVFLECVQDMDHENMFWYRQDPGLGLRLIYFSYDVKMKEKGDIPEGYSVSREKKERFSLILESASTNQTSMYLCASSWETSGSGNEQFFGPGTRLTVL.

V and J are TRBV9 and TRBJ2-1; D not resolved. The CDR3 is made up of 13 amino acids. The germline CDR1 and CDR2 sequences are SGDLS and YYNGEE. V lost 3 bases, J lost 5 bases, and 9 bases lay in between. The CDR3 reads CASSAYRDNEQFF. CDR3 DNA sequence: TGTGCCAGCAGCGCCTATAGAGACAATGAGCAGTTCTTC.

V gene TRBV10-2 combines with J gene TRBJ2-7; the D gene is possibly TRBD2 (6 bases). The V end was cut by 2 bases, the J end by 4 bases, with 15 bases between. The CDR3 sequence is 15 residues long. Germline assignment: CDR1 WSHSY and CDR2 SAAADI. CDR3 DNA: TGCGCCAGCAGTGAGGGGGGGAATAGGGTTTACGAGCAGTACTTC. This gives the protein CASSEGGNRVYEQYF.

Comment on this clone: This CDR3 is also generated by other DNA sequences in the sample. CDR3 region: CASSFRTSSTDTQYF. The CDR3 DNA sequence: TGCGCCAGCAGCTTTCGAACCTCTAGCACAGATACGCAGTATTTT. This chain links TRBV5-1 with TRBJ2-3; no clear D. Trimming removed 2 bases at V and 0 bases at J, with 10 bases between. In germline, CDR1 is SGHRS, CDR2 YFSETQ. The CDR3 loop spans 15 amino acids.

This CDR3 is CSARGVHGYTF. CDR3 bases: TGCAGTGCTAGAGGAGTGCATGGCTACACCTTC. The V gene is TRBV20-1, the J gene TRBJ1-2; D is ambiguous. The V gene lost 1 base and the J gene lost 6 bases, with 6 bases spanning the gap. Germline-derived CDR1 and CDR2 are DFQATT and SNEGSKA (reference sequence). The CDR3 is 11 amino acids.

This clone was picked up one time. V usage is TRBV6-5 and J usage is TRBJ1-5, with a possible D match to TRBD1 (6 bases). The ends were cut back, 9 bases at V and 0 bases at J, with 15 bases in the middle. Germline CDR1 is MNHEY and CDR2 is SVGAGI. There are 15 residues in the CDR3. The CDR3 coding sequence is TGTGCCAGACCGTTAAGGGGACATAGCAATCAGCCCCAGCATTTT. Encoded protein: CARPLRGHSNQPQHF.

This clone was found once. This sequence joins TRBV28 and TRBJ2-7; TRBD1 agrees at 9 bases. The CDR3 totals 15 residues. V shed 2 bases and J 4 bases; nucleotides not matched to a gene: 6. CDR1 is MDHEN and CDR2 is SYDVKM in the germline V gene. The CDR3 is CASSLEGDRVYEQYF. In nucleotides, the CDR3 is TGTGCCAGCAGTTTAGAGGGGGACAGGGTTTACGAGCAGTACTTC. Variable domain in full (rest from reference TRBV28 and TRBJ2-7): DVKVTQSSRYLVKRTGEKVFLECVQDMDHENMFWYRQDPGLGLRLIYFSYDVKMKEKGDIPEGYSVSREKKERFSLILESASTNQTSMYLCASSLEGDRVYEQYFGPGTRLTVT.

The chain couples TRBV7-9 to TRBJ1-3; weak D call: TRBD1 (6 bases). Germline values: CDR1 SEHNR, CDR2 FQNEAQ (reference sequence). The length of the CDR3 is 17 residues. The germline V and J ends were trimmed by 6 bases and 1 base, with 19 bases remaining between them. Here the CDR3 DNA reads TGTGCCAGCAGTCCGCCCGGGACACATCGATCTGGAAACACCATATATTTT. Translation gives CASSPPGTHRSGNTIYF.

The chain joins TRBV19 to TRBJ2-7, with D possibly matching TRBD1 (5 bases). The CDR3 totals 11 residues. Trimming pared 4 bases from V and 6 bases from J, leaving 7 bases between. Looked up from germline, CDR1 is LNHDA and CDR2 is SQIVND (reference sequence). The CDR3: CASSRRGEQYF. The CDR3 coding sequence is TGTGCCAGTAGTAGAAGGGGCGAGCAGTACTTC.